There are many counts of the clone carrying this T cell receptor beta chain. As yet, its antigen is unknown. These data originate in a study of CD8+CD57+ T cells in acquired aplastic anemia. The overall study: The mean DNA yield obtained from sorted CD4+ and CD8+ cells came to around 3 ug.

Genomic DNA was employed as the template in profiling TCR beta VDJ and CDR3. TCRdb used MiXCR to reprocess the reads, holding one entry per CDR3 protein. Among more than 150,000 distinct CDR3 sequences listed, 48% were seen once. General study points: Approximately 30 CD8+ CDR3 sequences were shared between patients and controls.

J gave up 7 bases and V 3 bases, and 11 bases lay outside the gene matches. The germline CDR1 and CDR2 sequences are SGHNT and YYREEE (reference sequence). The CDR3 runs 16 residues. Previously, flow cytometry had revealed CD8+CD57+ cell expansion in the patients chosen for sequencing. Each patient had severe acquired aplastic anemia. The gene calls are TRBV5-4 and TRBJ2-3; TRBD1 matches 10 bases. The material sequenced was sorted CD4+, CD8+, or CD8+CD57+ T cells (not recorded which) from PBMCs. The clonotype originates from a human donor with aplastic anemia. The DNA of the CDR3 is TGTGCCAGCAGCTCGAAACCGGGACAGGGGTTGAATACGCAGTATTTT. It specifies CASSSKPGQGLNTQYF.